This T cell receptor beta chain emerged from a study of blood T cell repertoires in COVID-19. The CDR3 is 17 amino acids. CDR1 MRHNA and CDR2 SNTAGT come from the germline V gene. The V gene lost 0 bases and the J gene lost 1 base, with 14 bases spanning the gap. Methods used by the authors: Quantification of nucleated cells was approximated via reference gene primer amplification. The assay was immunoSEQ multiplex PCR, and TCRdb's table has in-frame clones only and misses some. That table gives V, J and clone size, and the DNA gave D and trimming. The repertoire consists of over 120,000 clones, with 60% to 85% occurring once and the leading ten covering less than 2%.

The source of this sequence is a woman in her sixties or seventies with acute or convalescent COVID-19. The rearrangement uses TRBV6-4 and TRBJ2-3, with a possible D match to TRBD2 (6 bases). The specimen was peripheral blood. CDR3 protein: CASSDSIGGKGTDTQYF. The CDR3 DNA reads TGTGCCAGCAGTGACTCGATAGGCGGGAAGGGCACAGATACGCAGTATTTT.